Listed here are 18 T cell receptor beta chains from one sample, sequenced in a study of blood T cell repertoires in COVID-19. Assay: immunoSEQ multiplex PCR; the TCRdb copy retains only in-frame clones and omits some. The sample consists of over 75,000 clones, around four fifths of them appearing once. The sample was peripheral blood. These receptors originate from a human donor in a cohort sampled during active COVID-19.

The chain recombines TRBV10-3 with TRBJ2-3; tentatively, D is TRBD1 (5 bases). The CDR3 runs to 14 residues. Looked up from germline, CDR1 is ENHRY and CDR2 is SYGVKD. V gave up 4 bases and J gave up 0 bases, with 8 bases separating them. The CDR3 sequence is CAISGGMSTDTQYF. The CDR3 coding sequence is TGTGCCATCAGTGGGGGCATGAGCACAGATACGCAGTATTTT.

This clone was picked up a small number of times. The rearrangement uses TRBV5-6 and TRBJ2-3; a possible D gene is TRBD1 (6 bases). There are 14 residues in the CDR3. Trimming stripped 1 base from V and 1 base from J, with 7 bases between. Germline loops: CDR1 SGHDT, CDR2 YYEEEE. CDR3: CASSLRQGTDTQYF. The CDR3 DNA reads as TGTGCCAGCAGCTTGAGACAGGGCACAGATACGCAGTATTTT.

This clone showed up just once. The V and J genes are TRBV28 and TRBJ2-3, with 8 bases identical to TRBD2. The CDR3 spans 16 residues. Germline trimming cut 4 bases from V and 6 bases from J; bases unmatched to any gene: 12. Germline-derived CDR1 and CDR2 are MDHEN and SYDVKM. The CDR3 DNA is TGTGCCAGCAGTTCTCAGTGGAGCGGGAGTTGGGATACGCAGTATTTT. This translates into CASSSQWSGSWDTQYF.

The chain joins TRBV18 to TRBJ2-6; TRBD2 might be the D (6 bases). V was trimmed by 4 bases and J by 0 bases, leaving 16 bases between them. The CDR3 contains 18 residues. Looked up from germline, CDR1 is KGHSH and CDR2 is LQKENI. In DNA, the CDR3 is TGTGCCAGCTCACTCCCCGGGACTCTAGTCTCTGGGGCCAACGTCCTGACTTTC. It specifies CASSLPGTLVSGANVLTF.

The J gene is TRBJ2-1, the V gene TRBV18, with 11 nucleotides matching TRBD2. The germline V gene has CDR1 KGHSH and CDR2 LQKENI. CDR3 size: 16 residues. With 5 bases clipped from V and 6 bases from J, the junction kept 9 bases outside the gene matches. CDR3 nucleotide sequence: TGTGCCAGCTCAGGATTAGCGGGGGGGCCTTCCAATGAGCAGTTCTTC. This codes for CASSGLAGGPSNEQFF.

The chain couples TRBV7-9 to TRBJ2-5; TRBD1 is a possible D gene (6 bases). CDR1 and CDR2 from the germline V gene are SEHNR and FQNEAQ (reference sequence). This CDR3 is built from 16 residues. Trimming left V 5 bases short and J 0 bases short, with 16 bases between. CDR3 sequence reads: CASSQGTTVHQETQYF. DNA of the CDR3: TGTGCCAGCAGCCAGGGGACAACGGTCCACCAAGAGACCCAGTACTTC.

The V and J genes are TRBV6-6 and TRBJ1-1, with a tentative D call TRBD1 (6 bases). Germline CDR1 MNHNY, CDR2 SVGAGI (reference sequence). This CDR3 region has 14 residues. V lost 4 bases, J lost 4 bases, and 13 bases lay in between. The CDR3 DNA follows: TGTGCCAGCAGTTCCAGGGGTGGCGGCACTGAAGCTTTCTTT. Residues: CASSSRGGGTEAFF.

This CDR3 reads CASSFRRVTSGRAQETQYF. As DNA, the CDR3 is TGTGCCAGCAGCTTCCGAAGGGTGACTAGCGGGAGGGCTCAAGAGACCCAGTACTTC. The chain combines TRBV7-3 with TRBJ2-5; 14 bases line up with TRBD2. Germline V gene data show CDR1 as SGHTA and CDR2 as FQGTGA. Trimming cost V 3 bases and J 2 bases; bases outside gene matches: 11. CDR3 length: 19 residues.

The chain has TRBV9 and TRBJ1-1; no reliable D call. Trimming cost V 3 bases and J 0 bases, with 9 bases left between them. Germline lookup yields CDR1 SGDLS and CDR2 YYNGEE. This CDR3 is 14 amino acids long. This chain's CDR3 is CASSGGSLNTEAFF. Here the CDR3 DNA reads TGTGCCAGCAGCGGTGGCTCCCTGAACACTGAAGCTTTCTTT.

The chain combines TRBV5-1 with TRBJ1-4; D may be TRBD1 (6 bases). Trimming removed 0 bases at V and 4 bases at J, with 10 bases between. CDR1 is SGHRS and CDR2 is YFSETQ in the germline V gene. This CDR3 contains 15 residues. The CDR3: CASSLVTGYNEKLFF. Here the CDR3 DNA reads TGCGCCAGCAGCTTGGTGACAGGCTATAATGAAAAACTGTTTTTT.

The chain combines TRBV5-1 with TRBJ2-1; D call uncertain. The germline V gene has CDR1 SGHRS and CDR2 YFSETQ. The CDR3 runs 14 residues. V was pared by 0 bases and J by 4 bases, with 8 bases between. CDR3 sequence: CASSLGSPYNEQFF. The CDR3 coding sequence is TGCGCCAGCAGCTTGGGTTCTCCTTACAATGAGCAGTTCTTC.

The rearrangement uses TRBV7-8 and TRBJ2-7, with D tentatively TRBD2 (5 bases). The CDR3 is 14 residues long. Trimming left V 5 bases short and J 2 bases short, with 13 bases between. Germline CDR1 reads SGHVS; CDR2 reads FQNEAQ. The CDR3 sequence is CASSLQGAAYEQYF. The DNA for the CDR3 is TGTGCCAGCAGCCTCCAAGGAGCGGCCTACGAGCAGTACTTC.

The chain joins TRBV4-1 to TRBJ1-6; no definite D call. The CDR3 consists of 16 residues. Trimming left V 4 bases short and J 0 bases short, with 10 bases between. Germline values: CDR1 MGHRA, CDR2 YSYEKL. The CDR3: CASSLGMTSYNSPLHF. For the CDR3, the DNA is TGCGCCAGCAGCCTGGGCATGACCTCCTATAATTCACCCCTCCACTTT.

The chain uses TRBV7-9 and TRBJ2-5, with D possibly TRBD2 on 7 matching bases. Germline assignment: CDR1 SEHNR and CDR2 FQNEAQ (reference sequence). This CDR3 contains 16 residues. V lost 6 bases to trimming and J lost 2 bases, with 19 bases between them. CDR3 region: CASRRRGGDPQETQYF. The CDR3 DNA reads as TGTGCCAGCAGGCGTAGAGGGGGGGATCCTCAAGAGACCCAGTACTTC. Supplemented by reference TRBV7-9 and TRBJ2-5, the full variable domain reads DTGVSQNPRHKITKRGQNVTFRCDPISEHNRLYWYRQTLGQGPEFLTYFQNEAQLEKSRLLSDRFSAERPKGSFSTLEIQRTEQGDSAMYLCASRRRGGDPQETQYFGPGTRLLVL.

The genes are TRBV5-1 and TRBJ1-6; 8 bases are shared with TRBD1. Germline-derived CDR1 and CDR2 are SGHRS and YFSETQ. The CDR3 runs 19 residues. Trimming at V came to 0 bases and at J to 4 bases, leaving 12 bases not matched to a gene. The CDR3 region is CASSLDPPTGAGYNSPLHF. CDR3 in DNA: TGCGCCAGCAGCTTGGACCCGCCGACAGGGGCGGGTTATAATTCACCCCTCCACTTT.

This clone was detected only once. V gene TRBV28 combines with J gene TRBJ2-5; 7 bases agree with TRBD1. The ends lost 3 bases at V and 5 bases at J; junction bases unmatched: 3. From germline, CDR1 is MDHEN and CDR2 SYDVKM. The CDR3 extends over 13 amino acids. Here the CDR3 reads CASSFRDSETQYF. The CDR3 nucleotides are TGTGCCAGCAGTTTTAGGGACAGTGAGACCCAGTACTTC. Complete variable domain (other parts from reference TRBV28 and TRBJ2-5): DVKVTQSSRYLVKRTGEKVFLECVQDMDHENMFWYRQDPGLGLRLIYFSYDVKMKEKGDIPEGYSVSREKKERFSLILESASTNQTSMYLCASSFRDSETQYFGPGTRLLVL.

This clone was counted a few times. J is TRBJ2-7 and V is TRBV28; 11 bases align to TRBD2. The J segment lost 4 bases and the V segment lost 2 bases, leaving 13 bases of the junction unmatched. The CDR3 loop spans 18 amino acids. CDR1 and CDR2 from the germline V gene are MDHEN and SYDVKM. CDR3 sequence reads: CASSLVPGTSGRPYEQYF. CDR3 sequence (DNA): TGTGCCAGCAGTTTAGTTCCCGGGACTAGCGGTCGCCCTTACGAGCAGTACTTC.

This CDR3 is CASSQAIGGYTEAFF. CDR3 in DNA: TGCGCCAGCAGCCAAGCAATAGGGGGTTACACTGAAGCTTTCTTT. This rearrangement joins TRBV4-1 to TRBJ1-1; D is possibly TRBD1 (6 bases). V was clipped by 1 base and J by 3 bases, with 12 bases between them. CDR1 MGHRA and CDR2 YSYEKL come from the germline V gene. The CDR3 is 15 residues long.